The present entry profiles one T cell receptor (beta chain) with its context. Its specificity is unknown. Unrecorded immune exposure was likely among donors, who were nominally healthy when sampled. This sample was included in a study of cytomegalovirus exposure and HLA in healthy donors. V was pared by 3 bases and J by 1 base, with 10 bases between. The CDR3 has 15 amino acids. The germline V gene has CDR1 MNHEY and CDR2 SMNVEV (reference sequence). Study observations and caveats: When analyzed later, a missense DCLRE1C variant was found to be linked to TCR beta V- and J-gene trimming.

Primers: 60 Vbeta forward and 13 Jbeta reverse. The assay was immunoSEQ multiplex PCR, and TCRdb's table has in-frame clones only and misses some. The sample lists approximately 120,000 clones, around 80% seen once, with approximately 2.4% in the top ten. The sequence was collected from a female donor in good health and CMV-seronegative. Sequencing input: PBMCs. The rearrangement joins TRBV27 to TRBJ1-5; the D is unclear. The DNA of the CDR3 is TGTGCCAGCAGTTTCGGTGGAGGAAGCAATCAGCCCCAGCATTTT. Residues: CASSFGGGSNQPQHF.